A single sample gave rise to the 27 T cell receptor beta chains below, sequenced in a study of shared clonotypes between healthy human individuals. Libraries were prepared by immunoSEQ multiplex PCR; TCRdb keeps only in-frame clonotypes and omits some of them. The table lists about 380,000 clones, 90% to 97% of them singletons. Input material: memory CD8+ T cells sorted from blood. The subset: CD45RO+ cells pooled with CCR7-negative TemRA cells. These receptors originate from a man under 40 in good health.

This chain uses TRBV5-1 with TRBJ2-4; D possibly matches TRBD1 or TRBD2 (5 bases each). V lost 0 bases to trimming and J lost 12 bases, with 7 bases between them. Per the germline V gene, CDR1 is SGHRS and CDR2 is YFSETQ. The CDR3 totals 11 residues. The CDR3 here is CASSLDGAQYF. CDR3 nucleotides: TGCGCCAGCAGCTTGGACGGGGCTCAGTACTTC.

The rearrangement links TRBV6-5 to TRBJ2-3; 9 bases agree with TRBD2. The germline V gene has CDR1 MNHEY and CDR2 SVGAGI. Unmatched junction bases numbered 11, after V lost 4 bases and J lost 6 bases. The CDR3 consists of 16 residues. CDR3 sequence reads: CASSLTSGPPHDTQYF. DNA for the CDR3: TGTGCCAGCAGTTTGACTAGCGGTCCACCGCACGATACGCAGTATTTT.

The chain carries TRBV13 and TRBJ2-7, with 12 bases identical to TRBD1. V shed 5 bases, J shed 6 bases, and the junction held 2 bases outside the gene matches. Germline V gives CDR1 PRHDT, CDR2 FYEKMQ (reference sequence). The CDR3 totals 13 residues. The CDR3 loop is CASSRDRGREQYF. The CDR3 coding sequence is TGTGCCAGCAGCCGGGACAGGGGGCGCGAGCAGTACTTC. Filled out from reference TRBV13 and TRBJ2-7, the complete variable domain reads AAGVIQSPRHLIKEKRETATLKCYPIPRHDTVYWYQQGPGQDPQFLISFYEKMQSDKGSIPDRFSAQQFSDYHSELNMSSLELGDSALYFCASSRDRGREQYFGPGTRLTVT.

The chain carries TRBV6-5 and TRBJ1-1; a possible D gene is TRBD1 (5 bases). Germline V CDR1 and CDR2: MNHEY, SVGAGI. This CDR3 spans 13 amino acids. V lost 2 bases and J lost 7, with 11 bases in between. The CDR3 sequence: CASSYGGGFEAFF. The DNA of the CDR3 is TGTGCCAGCAGTTACGGGGGGGGTTTTGAAGCTTTCTTT.

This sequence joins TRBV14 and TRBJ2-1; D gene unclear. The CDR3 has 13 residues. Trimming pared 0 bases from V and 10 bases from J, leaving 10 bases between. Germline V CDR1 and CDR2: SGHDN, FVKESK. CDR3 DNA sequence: TGTGCCAGCAGCCAAGACCCTGATGGGGAGCAGTTCTTC. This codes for CASSQDPDGEQFF.

CDR3 bases: TGTGCCAGCAGTCGGACAGGGGGGGAGCTGTTTTTT. It is translated as CASSRTGGELFF. The rearrangement joins TRBV2 to TRBJ2-2; 8 nucleotides agree with TRBD1. CDR1 is SNHLY and CDR2 is FYNNEI in the germline V gene. The V and J ends lost 5 bases and 8 bases, in that order; junction bases with no gene match: 1. The CDR3 has 12 amino acids.

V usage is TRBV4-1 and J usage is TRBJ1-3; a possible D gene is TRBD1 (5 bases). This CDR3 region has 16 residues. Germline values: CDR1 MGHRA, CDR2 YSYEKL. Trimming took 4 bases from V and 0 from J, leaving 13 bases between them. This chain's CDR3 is CASSRIAGFSGNTIYF. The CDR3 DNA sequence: TGCGCCAGCAGCCGAATCGCAGGGTTCTCTGGAAACACCATATATTTT.

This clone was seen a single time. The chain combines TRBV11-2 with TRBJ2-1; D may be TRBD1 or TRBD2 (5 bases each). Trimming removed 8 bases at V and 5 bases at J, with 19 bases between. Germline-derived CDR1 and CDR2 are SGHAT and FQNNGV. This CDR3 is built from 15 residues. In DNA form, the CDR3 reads TGTGCCAGCCTGGACGGGGCCTTGTCGAACAATGAGCAGTTCTTC. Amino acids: CASLDGALSNNEQFF.

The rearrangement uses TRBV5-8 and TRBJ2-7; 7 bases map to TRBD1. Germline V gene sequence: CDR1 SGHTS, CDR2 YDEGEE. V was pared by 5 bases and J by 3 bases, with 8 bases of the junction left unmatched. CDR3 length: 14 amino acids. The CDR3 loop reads CASSLTGLGYEQYF. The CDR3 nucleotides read TGTGCCAGCAGTTTGACAGGGTTAGGCTACGAGCAGTACTTC.

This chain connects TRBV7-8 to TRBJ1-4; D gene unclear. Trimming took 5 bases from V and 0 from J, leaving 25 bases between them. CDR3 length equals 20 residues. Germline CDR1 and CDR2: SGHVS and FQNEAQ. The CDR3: CASSPLGGLSKSATNEKLFF. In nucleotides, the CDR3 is TGTGCCAGCAGCCCCCTAGGCGGACTTTCCAAAAGTGCAACTAATGAAAAACTGTTTTTT.

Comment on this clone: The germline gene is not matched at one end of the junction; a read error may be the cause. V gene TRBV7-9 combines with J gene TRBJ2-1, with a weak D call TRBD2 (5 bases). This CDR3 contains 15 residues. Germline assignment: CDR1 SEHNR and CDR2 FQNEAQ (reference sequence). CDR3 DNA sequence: TGTACCAGCACCCTACCTGGCGGGTTTTACAATGAGCAGTTCTTC. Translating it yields CTSTLPGGFYNEQFF.

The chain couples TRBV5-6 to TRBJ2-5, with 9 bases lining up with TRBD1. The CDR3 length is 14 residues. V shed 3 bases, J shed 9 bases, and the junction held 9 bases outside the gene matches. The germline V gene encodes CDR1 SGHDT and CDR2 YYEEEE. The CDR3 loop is CASSYLRDREAQYF. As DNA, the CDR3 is TGTGCCAGCAGCTATCTCCGGGACAGGGAGGCCCAGTACTTC.

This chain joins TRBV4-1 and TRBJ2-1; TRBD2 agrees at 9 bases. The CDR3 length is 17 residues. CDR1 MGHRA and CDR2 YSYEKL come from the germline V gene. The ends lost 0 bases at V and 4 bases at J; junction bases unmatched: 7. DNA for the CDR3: TGCGCCAGCAGCCAAGAGCGGGCCAGCGGGAGGTACAATGAGCAGTTCTTC. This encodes CASSQERASGRYNEQFF.

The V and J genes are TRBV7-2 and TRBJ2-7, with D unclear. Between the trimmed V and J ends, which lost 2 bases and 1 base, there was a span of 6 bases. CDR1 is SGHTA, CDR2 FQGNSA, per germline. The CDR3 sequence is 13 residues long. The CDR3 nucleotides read TGTGCCAGCAGCTTAATTCTGTCCTACGAGCAGTACTTC. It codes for CASSLILSYEQYF.

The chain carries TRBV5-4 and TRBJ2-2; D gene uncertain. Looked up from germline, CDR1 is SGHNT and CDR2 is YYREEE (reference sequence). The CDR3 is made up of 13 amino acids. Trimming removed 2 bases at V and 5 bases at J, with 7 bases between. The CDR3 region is CASSLGLTGELFF. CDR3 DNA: TGTGCCAGCAGCTTAGGGTTGACCGGGGAGCTGTTTTTT. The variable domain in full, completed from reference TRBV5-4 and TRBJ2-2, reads ETGVTQSPTHLIKTRGQQVTLRCSSQSGHNTVSWYQQALGQGPQFIFQYYREEENGRGNFPPRFSGLQFPNYSSELNVNALELDDSALYLCASSLGLTGELFFGEGSRLTVL.

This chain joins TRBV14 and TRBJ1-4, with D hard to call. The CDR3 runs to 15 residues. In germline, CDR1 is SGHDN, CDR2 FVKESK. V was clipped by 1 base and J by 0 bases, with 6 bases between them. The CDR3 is CASSQVLSTNEKLFF. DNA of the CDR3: TGTGCCAGCAGCCAAGTTCTGTCAACTAATGAAAAACTGTTTTTT.

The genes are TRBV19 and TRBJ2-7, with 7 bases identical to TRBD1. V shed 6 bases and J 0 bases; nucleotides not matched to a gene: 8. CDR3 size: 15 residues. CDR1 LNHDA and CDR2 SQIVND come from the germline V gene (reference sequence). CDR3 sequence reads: CASRNPGQSSYEQYF. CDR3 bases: TGTGCCAGTAGAAATCCGGGACAGAGCTCCTACGAGCAGTACTTC. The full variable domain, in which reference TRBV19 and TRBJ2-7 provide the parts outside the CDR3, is DGGITQSPKYLFRKEGQNVTLSCEQNLNHDAMYWYRQDPGQGLRLIYYSQIVNDFQKGDIAEGYSVSREKKESFPLTVTSAQKNPTAFYLCASRNPGQSSYEQYFGPGTRLTVT.

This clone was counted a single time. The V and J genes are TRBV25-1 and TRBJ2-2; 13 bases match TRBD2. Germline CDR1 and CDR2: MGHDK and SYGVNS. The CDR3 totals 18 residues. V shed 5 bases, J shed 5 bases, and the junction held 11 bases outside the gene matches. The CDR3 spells CASSTRTSGSIRTGELFF. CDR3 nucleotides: TGTGCCAGCAGTACCCGGACTAGCGGGAGTATCAGAACCGGGGAGCTGTTTTTT. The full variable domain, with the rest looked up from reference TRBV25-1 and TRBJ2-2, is EADIYQTPRYLVIGTGKKITLECSQTMGHDKMYWYQQDPGMELHLIHYSYGVNSTEKGDLSSESTVSRIRTEHFPLTLESARPSHTSQYLCASSTRTSGSIRTGELFFGEGSRLTVL.

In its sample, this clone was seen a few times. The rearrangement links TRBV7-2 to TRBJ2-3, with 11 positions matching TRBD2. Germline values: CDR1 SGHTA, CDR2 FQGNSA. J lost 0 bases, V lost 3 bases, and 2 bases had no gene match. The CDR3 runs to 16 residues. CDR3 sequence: CASSFGTSGSTDTQYF. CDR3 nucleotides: TGTGCCAGCAGCTTCGGGACTAGCGGCAGCACAGATACGCAGTATTTT.

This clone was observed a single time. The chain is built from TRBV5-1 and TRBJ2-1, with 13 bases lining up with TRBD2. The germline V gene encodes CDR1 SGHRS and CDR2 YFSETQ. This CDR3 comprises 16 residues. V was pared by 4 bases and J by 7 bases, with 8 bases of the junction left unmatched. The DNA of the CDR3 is TGCGCCAGCAGCCGAACTCGGACTAGCGGGAGAAATGAGCAGTTCTTC. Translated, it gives CASSRTRTSGRNEQFF.

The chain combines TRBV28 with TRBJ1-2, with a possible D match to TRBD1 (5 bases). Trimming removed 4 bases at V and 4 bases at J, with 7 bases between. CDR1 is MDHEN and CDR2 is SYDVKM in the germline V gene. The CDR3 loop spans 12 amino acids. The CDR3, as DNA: TGTGCCAGCAGTTATGGGGGCTATGGCTACACCTTC. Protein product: CASSYGGYGYTF.

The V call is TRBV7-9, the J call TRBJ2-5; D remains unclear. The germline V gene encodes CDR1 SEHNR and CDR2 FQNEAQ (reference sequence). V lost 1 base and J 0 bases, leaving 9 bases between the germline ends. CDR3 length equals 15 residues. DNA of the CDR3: TGTGCCAGCAGCTTAGGCCTAACATACCAAGAGACCCAGTACTTC. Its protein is CASSLGLTYQETQYF.

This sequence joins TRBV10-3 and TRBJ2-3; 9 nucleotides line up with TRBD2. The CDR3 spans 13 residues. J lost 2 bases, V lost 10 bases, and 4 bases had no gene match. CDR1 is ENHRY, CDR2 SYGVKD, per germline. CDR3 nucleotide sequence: TGTGCCAGCGGGAGGGCGGACACAGATACGCAGTATTTT. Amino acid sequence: CASGRADTDTQYF.

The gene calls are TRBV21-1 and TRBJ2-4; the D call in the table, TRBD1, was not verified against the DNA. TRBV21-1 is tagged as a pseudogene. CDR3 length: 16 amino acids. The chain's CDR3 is CASSKGLGVSKNIQYF. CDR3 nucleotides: TGTGCCAGCAGCAAAGGTTTAGGGGTGTCCAAAAACATTCAGTACTTC.

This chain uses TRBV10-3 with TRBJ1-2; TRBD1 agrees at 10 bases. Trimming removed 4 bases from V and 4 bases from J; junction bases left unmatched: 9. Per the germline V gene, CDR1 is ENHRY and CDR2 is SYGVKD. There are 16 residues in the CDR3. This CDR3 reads CAISADRGQAGYGYTF. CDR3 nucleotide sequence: TGTGCCATCAGTGCTGACAGGGGGCAAGCAGGCTATGGCTACACCTTC.

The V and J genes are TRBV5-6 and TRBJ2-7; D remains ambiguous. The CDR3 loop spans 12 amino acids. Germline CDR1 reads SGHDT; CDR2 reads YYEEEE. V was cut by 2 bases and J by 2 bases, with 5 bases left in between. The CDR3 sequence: CASSFGPYEQYF. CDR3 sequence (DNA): TGTGCCAGCAGCTTTGGCCCCTACGAGCAGTACTTC.

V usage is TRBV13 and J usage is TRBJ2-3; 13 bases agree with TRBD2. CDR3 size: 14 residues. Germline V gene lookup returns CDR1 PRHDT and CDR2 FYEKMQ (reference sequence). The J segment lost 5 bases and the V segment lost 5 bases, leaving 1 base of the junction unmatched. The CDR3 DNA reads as TGTGCCAGCAGCCGGACTAGCGGGAGAGATACGCAGTATTTT. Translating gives CASSRTSGRDTQYF. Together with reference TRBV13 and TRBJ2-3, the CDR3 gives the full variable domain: AAGVIQSPRHLIKEKRETATLKCYPIPRHDTVYWYQQGPGQDPQFLISFYEKMQSDKGSIPDRFSAQQFSDYHSELNMSSLELGDSALYFCASSRTSGRDTQYFGPGTRLTVL.